This T cell receptor beta chain derives from a study of T cell responses to AZD1222 COVID-19 vaccine (dated by TCRdb to the early 2020s). Concerning the study at large: TCR sequencing covered 230 or so trial participants: approximately 200 given two doses of AZD1222 and about 26 given two doses of MenACWY control vaccine. Trial participants were enrolled by age into 18-55, 56-69 and 70-plus year subgroups, with around 150, 28 and 57 TCR-sequenced participants respectively. Study-level results and caveats: Reportedly, close to half of the unique spike-specific TCRs recognized epitopes lying outside the regions that are mutated in the B.1.351 and B.1.1.7 variants. In the small 56-69-year group, the increase in depth fell short of significance, most likely because of low power. Because no day 14 peak-response samples were available, the repertoires could be characterized only after the peak T cell response. Spike-specific TCR breadth and depth rose significantly after two AZD1222 doses compared with day 0 and with MenACWY recipients. Conclusions about previously exposed vaccinees are limited because only five to seven AZD1222 recipients were SARS-CoV-2 seropositive at baseline. CD4 TCRs associated with the vaccine covered the entire spike protein, and the dominant responses were in regions 160-218 and 743-854. Most participants were white British and females outnumbered males, and the authors suggested that clonal diversity may have been underestimated.

The meaning of the sample's time point label: about 28 days (+/-7) after the second vaccine dose. AZD1222 recipients with second doses at about 4 weeks or about 12 weeks were pooled, because spike-specific TCR depth and breadth did not differ between schedules. Vaccinee samples came from UK trials COV001 and COV002, including a single-blind randomized controlled phase 2/3 trial of AZD1222 (ChAdOx1 nCoV-19) in healthy adults. Trial participant PBMC samples were collected at day 0 and day 28 after the second dose for TCRbeta chain sequencing. This clone was found once. Its specific antigen is unknown. No base quality information exists; no much larger clone differs at one position. Compared with germline, V lacks 6 bases and J lacks 3 bases; bases without a gene match: 2. CDR1 and CDR2 (SNHLY, FYNNEI) derive from the germline V gene. The CDR3, cysteine through phenylalanine, is 12 amino acids long. Only the CDR3 part of the read is kept: 36 bases, read in frame from the first base.

The CDR3 regions of human TCRbeta chains were analyzed by immunosequencing. In the source study's methods: TCRs in the repertoires were compared against a reference library of SARS-CoV-2-specific TCRs that had been generated with the MIRA antigen-specificity platform. Breadth was defined as the fraction of unique TCRs that were SARS-CoV-2-associated. Depth was defined as the fraction of total T cells that were SARS-CoV-2-associated. Using the MIRA data, each spike-specific TCR was assigned both to the spike region to which the TCR was reactive and to a CD4 or CD8 class. Log10-transformed breadth and depth values were compared by one-way ANOVA with Sidak's multiple comparisons tests. In its TCRdb copy, this immuneACCESS table keeps in-frame sequences only and misses some clones. Where compared with another copy, unresolved V genes explain less than half of these, and the others have no known cause. The V and J calls and clone size were taken over from that table, and D and trimming were inferred from the DNA. Present in this sample are under 50,000 clones, around nine tenths of which were seen just once. The ten largest clones capture roughly 1.1% of the sample.

Sequencing was performed on peripheral blood, taken 28 days after the second AZD1222 dose. This chain joins TRBV2 to TRBJ2-7, with 7 bases aligning to TRBD1. The clonotype originates from an adult who received the AZD1222 COVID-19 vaccine. DNA sequence: TGTGCCAGCAGCGGGGACAGCTACGAGCAGTACTTC. This gives the protein CASSGDSYEQYF.